This TCR beta chain was sequenced during a study of blood T cell repertoires in COVID-19. Whole-study context: Specimens from acute and convalescent COVID-19 originated in the United States, Italy and Spain. Nucleic acid was either cDNA or gDNA, and it came from T cells, B-cell-depleted T cells, or PBMCs.

In the authors' methods: Researchers report that nucleated cell counts were estimated from reference gene primer amplification. Using immunoSEQ multiplex PCR, the repertoire was profiled, and TCRdb retains in-frame clones only, with some absent. V, J and clone size are those of that table, while D and trimming were read from the DNA. Of about 12,000 clones listed, more than 70% are singletons. The CDR3 spans 13 residues. Losses at the gene ends were 3 bases for V and 2 bases for J; bases not matched to a gene: 0. Germline V gene lookup returns CDR1 SGHDN and CDR2 FVKESK. The receptor was derived from a human donor in a cohort sampled during active COVID-19. Material: peripheral blood. The V gene is TRBV14, the J gene TRBJ1-2; 7 bases line up with TRBD1. The DNA for the CDR3 is TGTGCCAGCAGCCAGGACAGGAACTATGGCTACACCTTC. Residues: CASSQDRNYGYTF.